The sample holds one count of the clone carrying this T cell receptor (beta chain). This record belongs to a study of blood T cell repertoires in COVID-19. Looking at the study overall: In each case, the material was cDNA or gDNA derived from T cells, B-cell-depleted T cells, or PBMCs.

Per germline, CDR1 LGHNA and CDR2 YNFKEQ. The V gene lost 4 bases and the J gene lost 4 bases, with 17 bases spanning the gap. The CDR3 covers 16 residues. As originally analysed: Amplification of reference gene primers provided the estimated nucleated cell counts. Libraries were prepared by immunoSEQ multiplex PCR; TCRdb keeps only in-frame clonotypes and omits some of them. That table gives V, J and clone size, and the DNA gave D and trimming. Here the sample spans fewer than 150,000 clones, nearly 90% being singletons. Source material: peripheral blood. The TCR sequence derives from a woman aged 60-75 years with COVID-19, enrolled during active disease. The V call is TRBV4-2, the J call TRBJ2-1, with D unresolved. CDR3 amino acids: CASSRYPETGYNEQFF. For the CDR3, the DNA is TGTGCCAGCAGCCGCTACCCAGAGACTGGATACAATGAGCAGTTCTTC.